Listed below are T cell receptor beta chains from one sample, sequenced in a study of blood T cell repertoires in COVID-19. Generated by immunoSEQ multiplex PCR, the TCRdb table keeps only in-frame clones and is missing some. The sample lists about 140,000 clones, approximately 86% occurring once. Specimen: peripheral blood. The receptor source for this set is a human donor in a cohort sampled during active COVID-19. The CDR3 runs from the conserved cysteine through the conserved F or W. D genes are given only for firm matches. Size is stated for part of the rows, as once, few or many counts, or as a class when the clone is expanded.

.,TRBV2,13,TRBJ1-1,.,TGTGCCAGCGAACCCCCAGAATCCCCCGAAGCTTTCTTT,CASEPPESPEAFF
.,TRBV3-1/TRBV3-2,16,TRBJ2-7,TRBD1,TGTGCCAGCAGCCGGAAGGGGGGGACAGGGGCATACCGGCAGTACTTC,CASSRKGGTGAYRQYF
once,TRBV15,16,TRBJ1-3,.,TGTGCCACCAGCAGAGCAGGGGCTATTTCTGGAAACACCATATATTTT,CATSRAGAISGNTIYF
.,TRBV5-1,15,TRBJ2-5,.,TGCGCCAGCAGCTTCCGAGGAGCGGACCAAGAGACCCAGTACTTC,CASSFRGADQETQYF
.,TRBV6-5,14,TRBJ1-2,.,TGTGCCAGCAGTTACTCCGGGAGCTCCTATGGCTACACCTTC,CASSYSGSSYGYTF
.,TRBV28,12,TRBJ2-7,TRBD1,TGTGCCAGCAGTTCGACCTCACAGGGGACGGACTTC,CASSSTSQGTDF
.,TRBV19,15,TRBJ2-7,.,TGTGCCAGTAGTATTGAGGGTTCTGCGTCCTACGAGCAGTACTTC,CASSIEGSASYEQYF
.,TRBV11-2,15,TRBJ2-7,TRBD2,TGTGCCAGCAGTTCGACCTCTGGGGGAGGGGTCGAGCAGTACTTC,CASSSTSGGGVEQYF
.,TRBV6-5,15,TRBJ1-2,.,TGTGCCAGCAGTTACTCCCAGGGAGGGTCCTATGGCTACACCTTC,CASSYSQGGSYGYTF
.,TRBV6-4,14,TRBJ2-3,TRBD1,TGTGCCAGCAGTGTGCAGGGGGGCACAGATACGCAGTATTTT,CASSVQGGTDTQYF
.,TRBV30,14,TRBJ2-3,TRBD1,TGTGCCTGGAGTGTAAGGGGGCGCACAGATACGCAGTATTTT,CAWSVRGRTDTQYF
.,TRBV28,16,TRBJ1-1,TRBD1,TGTGCCAGCAGTTCGGGGACAGGGCCCCTGAACACTGAAGCTTTCTTT,CASSSGTGPLNTEAFF
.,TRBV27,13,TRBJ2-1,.,TGTGCCAGCAGTTTCAGGGCTTACAATGAGCAGTTCTTC,CASSFRAYNEQFF
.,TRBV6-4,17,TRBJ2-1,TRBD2,TGTGCCAGCAGCCCTGGAGTGGCGGGAGGGGCCTACAATGAGCAGTTCTTC,CASSPGVAGGAYNEQFF
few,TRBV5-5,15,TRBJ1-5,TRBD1,TGTGCCAGCAGCGTGACAGGGGATAGGAGTCAGCCCCAGCATTTT,CASSVTGDRSQPQHF
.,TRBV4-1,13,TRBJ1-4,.,TGCGCCAGCAGCCGTACGCAATTTTCGGAACTGTTTTTT,CASSRTQFSELFF
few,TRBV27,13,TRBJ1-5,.,TGTGCCAGCAGTTTTAATGCAGATCAGCCCCAGCATTTT,CASSFNADQPQHF
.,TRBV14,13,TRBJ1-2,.,TGTGCCAGCAGCCAAAACTGGAACTATGGCTACACCTTC,CASSQNWNYGYTF
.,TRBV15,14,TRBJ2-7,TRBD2,TGTGCCACCAGCAGCTATAGACTAGCGGACGAGCAGTACTTC,CATSSYRLADEQYF
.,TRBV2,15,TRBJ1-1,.,TGTGCCAGCAGGGTGACTAAAAGGAGGAACACTGAAGCTTTCTTT,CASRVTKRRNTEAFF
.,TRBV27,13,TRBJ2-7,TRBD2,TGTGCCAGCAGGGGCCTAGCAGCGGGGGAGCAGTACTTC,CASRGLAAGEQYF
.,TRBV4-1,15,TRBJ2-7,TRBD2,TGCGCCAGCAGCCAAGATGCGGGAGGTCAGCTCGAGCAGTACTTC,CASSQDAGGQLEQYF
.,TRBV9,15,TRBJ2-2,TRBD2,TGTGCCAGCAGCGGACCGGGACTAGCAGCCGGGGAGCTGTTTTTT,CASSGPGLAAGELFF
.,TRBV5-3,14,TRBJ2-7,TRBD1,TGTGCCAGAAGCCGGGACAGGGGGTCCTACGAGCAGTACTTC,CARSRDRGSYEQYF
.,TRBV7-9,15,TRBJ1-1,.,TGTGCCAGCAGCTTAGGGCAGGTATCGAACACTGAAGCTTTCTTT,CASSLGQVSNTEAFF
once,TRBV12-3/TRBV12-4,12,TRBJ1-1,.,TGTGCCAGCAGTTTAGCGCTAACGGGAGCTTTCTTT,CASSLALTGAFF
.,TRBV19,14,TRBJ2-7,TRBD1,TGTGCCAGTAGTATCGCGGACAGGGCCGGGGAGCAGTACTTC,CASSIADRAGEQYF
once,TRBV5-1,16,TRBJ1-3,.,TGCGCCAGCAGCCCGAAGACGGGGGGCTCTGGAAACACCATATATTTT,CASSPKTGGSGNTIYF
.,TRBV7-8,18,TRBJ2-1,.,TGTGCCAGCAGCTTAGGGCTGCCGGGCGAGGGTCGCTACAATGAGCAGTTCTTC,CASSLGLPGEGRYNEQFF
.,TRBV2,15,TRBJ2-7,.,TGTGCCAGCAGGGAATCAGGGGTCTTTCCAAAATGGCCGTACTTC,CASRESGVFPKWPYF
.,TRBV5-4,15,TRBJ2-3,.,TGTGCCAGCAGCTTGGGGCAGATTCGCACAGATACGCAGTATTTT,CASSLGQIRTDTQYF
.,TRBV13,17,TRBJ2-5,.,TGTGCCAGCAGCTTAGGGGCGGCTAGCGCACGAGGGGTGACCCAGTACTTC,CASSLGAASARGVTQYF
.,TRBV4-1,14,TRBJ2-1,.,TGCGCCAGCAGCCAAGATTCGGGGGTGGGGGAGCAGTTCTTC,CASSQDSGVGEQFF
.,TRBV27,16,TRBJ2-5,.,TGTGCCAGCAGCACCTTAGGCTACGGGTTCCAAGAGACCCAGTACTTC,CASSTLGYGFQETQYF
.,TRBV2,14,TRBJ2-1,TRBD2,TGTGCCAGCACCACTTGGGGACTAGCGGGGGGGCAGTTCTTC,CASTTWGLAGGQFF
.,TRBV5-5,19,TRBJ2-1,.,TGTGCCAGCAGCTTGTTAGGGGGAAGACTAGGGACAGCGAACAATGAGCAGTTCTTC,CASSLLGGRLGTANNEQFF
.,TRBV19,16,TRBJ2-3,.,TGTGCCAGTAGTATAGATTTGGTTCCGGGCACAGATACGCAGTATTTT,CASSIDLVPGTDTQYF
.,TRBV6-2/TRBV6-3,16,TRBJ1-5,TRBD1,TGTGCCAGCAGCCCTAATCAGGGGGCGCGTGTTCAGCCCCAGCATTTT,CASSPNQGARVQPQHF
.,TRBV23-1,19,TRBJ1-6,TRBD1,TGCGCCAGCAGTCTTAGGGACAGGGGAACGTGCTCCTATAATTCACCCCTCCACTTT,CASSLRDRGTCSYNSPLHF
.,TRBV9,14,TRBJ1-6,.,TGTGCCAGCAGCGTAGGTGGCAGAGGTGAACCCCTCCACTTT,CASSVGGRGEPLHF
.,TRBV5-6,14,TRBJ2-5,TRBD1,TGTGCCAGCGCTCTAGGACAGGGAGTAGAGACCCAGTACTTC,CASALGQGVETQYF
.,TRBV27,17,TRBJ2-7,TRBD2,TGTGCCAGCAGTAAGAGGGGGGGCCTAGCGGGCTCCTACGAGCAGTACTTC,CASSKRGGLAGSYEQYF